What follows are 30 T cell receptor beta chains derived from one specimen sequenced in a study of cytomegalovirus exposure and HLA in healthy donors. The PCR contained 60 Vbeta and 13 Jbeta primers. Profiled with immunoSEQ multiplex PCR; TCRdb holds only in-frame clones, not every one. The sample holds around 50,000 clones, about 80% seen once. Sequencing input: PBMCs. These TCRs come from a middle-aged man in good health and CMV-seronegative.

This chain connects TRBV6-1 to TRBJ1-2, with D unclear. The CDR3 covers 13 residues. Trimming removed 4 bases from V and 6 bases from J, with 12 bases in between. Germline V lookup: CDR1 MNHNS, CDR2 SASEGT. The CDR3 here is CASSGWASDGYTF. CDR3 DNA sequence: TGTGCCAGCAGTGGATGGGCAAGTGATGGCTACACCTTC.

The chain is built from TRBV4-2 and TRBJ1-4; possibly TRBD1 for D (5 bases). Trimming pared 4 bases from V and 5 bases from J, leaving 14 bases between. This CDR3 has 15 amino acids. The germline CDR1 and CDR2 sequences are LGHNA and YNFKEQ. The DNA of the CDR3 is TGTGCCAGCAGCCCAACAGGCGAGAGGAATGAAAAACTGTTTTTT. Translation gives CASSPTGERNEKLFF.

In its sample, this clone was seen once. Other DNA variants within this sample encode the same CDR3. The chain is built from TRBV10-3 and TRBJ1-2; tentative D call: TRBD1 (5 bases). V gave up 4 bases and J gave up 1 base, with 13 bases separating them. The germline V gene encodes CDR1 ENHRY and CDR2 SYGVKD. This CDR3 has 15 amino acids. CDR3 sequence: CAISAAGQINYGYTF. The CDR3 DNA reads TGTGCCATCAGTGCTGCGGGGCAGATTAACTATGGCTACACCTTC.

This chain connects TRBV15 to TRBJ2-7, with TRBD2 as a possible D gene (5 bases). V dropped 6 bases and J dropped 5 bases, with 14 bases sitting between them. This CDR3 spans 13 amino acids. The germline V gene has CDR1 LNHNV and CDR2 YYDKDF (reference sequence). Here the CDR3 DNA reads TGTGCCACCAGTCTCCTCCTAGCCAACGAGCAGTACTTC. Residues: CATSLLLANEQYF. The full variable domain, rest sourced from reference TRBV15 and TRBJ2-7, is DAMVIQNPRYQVTQFGKPVTLSCSQTLNHNVMYWYQQKSSQAPKLLFHYYDKDFNNEADTPDNFQSRRPNTSFCFLDIRSPGLGDTAMYLCATSLLLANEQYFGPGTRLTVT.

This chain joins TRBV9 and TRBJ2-4, with TRBD1 matching over 7 bases. The CDR3 loop spans 16 amino acids. Per the germline V gene, CDR1 is SGDLS and CDR2 is YYNGEE. V lost 4 bases to trimming and J lost 0 bases; unmatched junction nucleotides: 7. CDR3 sequence reads: CASSTTGEIAKNIQYF. The CDR3 region has the DNA TGTGCCAGCAGCACAACAGGGGAGATAGCCAAAAACATTCAGTACTTC. The complete variable domain, with remaining parts taken from reference TRBV9 and TRBJ2-4, reads DSGVTQTPKHLITATGQRVTLRCSPRSGDLSVYWYQQSLDQGLQFLIQYYNGEERAKGNILERFSAQQFPDLHSELNLSSLELGDSALYFCASSTTGEIAKNIQYFGAGTRLSVL.

V usage is TRBV19 and J usage is TRBJ1-3, with TRBD1 matching 9 bases. The CDR3 has 18 amino acids. The V gene's germline CDR1 is LNHDA and CDR2 SQIVND (reference sequence). Trimming cost V 3 bases and J 2 bases; bases outside gene matches: 11. DNA for the CDR3: TGTGCCAGTAGTATTATTGGGACAGGGTCGATTCCTGGAAACACCATATATTTT. Translating it yields CASSIIGTGSIPGNTIYF.

This chain joins TRBV20-1 and TRBJ2-7; possible D gene TRBD2, 6 bases. The germline V gene encodes CDR1 DFQATT and CDR2 SNEGSKA (reference sequence). The CDR3 spans 11 residues. Trimming removed 6 bases from V and 9 bases from J, with 15 bases in between. In DNA form, the CDR3 reads TGCAGTGCGAACAGAAGCGGGCGGCAGTACTTC. It codes for CSANRSGRQYF.

The chain has TRBV13 and TRBJ1-3, with D hard to call. The CDR3 totals 13 residues. CDR1 PRHDT and CDR2 FYEKMQ come from the germline V gene (reference sequence). Between the trimmed V and J ends, which lost 5 bases and 4 bases, there was a span of 9 bases. The CDR3 protein is CASSLRLGNTIYF. DNA for the CDR3: TGTGCCAGCAGCCTCCGGTTAGGAAACACCATATATTTT.

This rearrangement joins TRBV7-6 to TRBJ2-7; TRBD1 aligns across 8 bases. Germline CDR1 and CDR2: SGHVS and FNYEAQ. The trim removed 1 base at V and 6 bases at J, leaving 5 bases unmatched. The CDR3 runs to 14 residues. CDR3 protein: CASSLGETGAEQYF. Here the CDR3 DNA reads TGTGCCAGCAGCTTAGGTGAGACAGGGGCCGAGCAGTACTTC.

Here the CDR3 reads CASSPQGFDEQYF. Written as DNA, the CDR3 is TGTGCCAGTAGTCCACAGGGGTTCGACGAGCAGTACTTC. This chain links TRBV19 with TRBJ2-7, with 7 bases lining up with TRBD1. Per germline, CDR1 LNHDA and CDR2 SQIVND (reference sequence). V lost 5 bases, J lost 5 bases, and 6 bases stayed unmatched. The CDR3 is made up of 13 amino acids.

The chain is built from TRBV6-1 and TRBJ2-1; D gene ambiguous. Germline values: CDR1 MNHNS, CDR2 SASEGT. Trimming shortened V by 5 bases and J by 8 bases, and 7 bases separated the two germline ends. This CDR3 has 11 residues. The CDR3 DNA reads TGTGCCAGCAGTTATCTCGATGAGCAGTTCTTC. This encodes CASSYLDEQFF.

This clone was seen only a few times. The chain is built from TRBV2 and TRBJ1-5; possible D gene TRBD1, 6 bases. Between the trimmed V and J ends, which lost 6 bases and 1 base, there was a span of 13 bases. Germline values: CDR1 SNHLY, CDR2 FYNNEI. The CDR3 is 15 amino acids. CDR3 protein: CASSTRQGSNQPQHF. The CDR3, as DNA: TGTGCCAGCAGCACGAGGCAGGGGAGCAATCAGCCCCAGCATTTT.

The rearrangement joins TRBV27 to TRBJ2-7; no firm D call. Germline V CDR1 and CDR2: MNHEY, SMNVEV (reference sequence). Trimming took 3 bases from V and 3 from J, leaving 12 bases between them. There are 14 residues in the CDR3. The DNA for the CDR3 is TGTGCCAGCAGTTTTAGGCAGGCCGGCTACGAGCAGTACTTC. Translated: CASSFRQAGYEQYF.

This chain joins TRBV6-5 and TRBJ1-5; D unresolved. Germline CDR1 and CDR2: MNHEY and SVGAGI. V was shortened by 2 bases and J by 0 bases, with 11 bases between the two germline ends. The CDR3 is made up of 16 amino acids. CDR3 in amino acids: CASSYAGRNSNQPQHF. The CDR3 nucleotides are TGTGCCAGCAGTTACGCGGGCAGGAATAGCAATCAGCCCCAGCATTTT.

The gene calls are TRBV2 and TRBJ1-5; 7 positions agree with TRBD1. The CDR3 spans 15 residues. Losses at the gene ends were 8 bases for V and 3 bases for J; bases not matched to a gene: 10. The germline V gene encodes CDR1 SNHLY and CDR2 FYNNEI. CDR3 DNA sequence: TGTGCCAGCGAAGGGTACAGGGGAGACAATCAGCCCCAGCATTTT. Amino acid sequence: CASEGYRGDNQPQHF.

The chain links TRBV12-5 to TRBJ1-2; no definite D call. There are 14 residues in the CDR3. Trimming removed 7 bases from V and 4 bases from J, with 16 bases in between. Germline CDR1 reads LGHNT; CDR2 reads FRNRAP. This CDR3 reads CASALAPSGYGYTF. CDR3 coding DNA: TGTGCTAGTGCCCTGGCCCCGTCGGGCTATGGCTACACCTTC.

V and J are TRBV9 and TRBJ2-7; D is possibly TRBD2 (6 bases). This CDR3 has 16 residues. The germline V gene has CDR1 SGDLS and CDR2 YYNGEE. V lost 3 bases to trimming and J lost 2 bases, with 18 bases between them. The CDR3 DNA is TGTGCCAGCAGCGCCGGGGCGGGGATTGGCGCCTACGAGCAGTACTTC. Translating it yields CASSAGAGIGAYEQYF.

The chain employs TRBV27 and TRBJ1-4, with D maybe TRBD1 (6 bases). The CDR3 covers 13 residues. The V end was cut by 7 bases, the J end by 1 base, with 7 bases between. CDR1 is MNHEY and CDR2 is SMNVEV in the germline V gene (reference sequence). CDR3 in DNA: TGTGCCAGCAAACAGGGAACTAATGAAAAACTGTTTTTT. Residues: CASKQGTNEKLFF.

This clone was seen only a few times. The chain joins TRBV11-3 to TRBJ2-3; perhaps TRBD2 as D (7 bases). V shed 4 bases and J shed 8 bases, with 16 bases lying between them. Germline V gene sequence: CDR1 SGHNT, CDR2 YENEEA. There are 14 residues in the CDR3. CDR3: CASSSGVAGATQYF. The DNA of the CDR3 is TGTGCCAGCAGCTCAGGGGTGGCGGGGGCTACGCAGTATTTT.

V gene TRBV5-4 combines with J gene TRBJ2-5, with a tentative D call TRBD1 (5 bases). The CDR3 runs 15 residues. Trimming took 4 bases from V and 1 from J, leaving 14 bases between them. Germline V gene sequence: CDR1 SGHNT, CDR2 YYREEE (reference sequence). This chain's CDR3 is CASSPRSGAQETQYF. CDR3 in DNA: TGTGCCAGCAGCCCGAGGAGTGGGGCCCAAGAGACCCAGTACTTC.

V gene TRBV15 combines with J gene TRBJ2-5; D remains unclear. The CDR3 spans 15 residues. Germline values: CDR1 LNHNV, CDR2 YYDKDF (reference sequence). The V gene lost 0 bases and the J gene lost 2 bases, with 10 bases spanning the gap. The CDR3 DNA follows: TGTGCCACCAGCAGAGATTTTGGCCGTCAAGAGACCCAGTACTTC. This sequence encodes CATSRDFGRQETQYF. The variable domain in full, completed from reference TRBV15 and TRBJ2-5, reads DAMVIQNPRYQVTQFGKPVTLSCSQTLNHNVMYWYQQKSSQAPKLLFHYYDKDFNNEADTPDNFQSRRPNTSFCFLDIRSPGLGDTAMYLCATSRDFGRQETQYFGPGTRLLVL.

This sequence joins TRBV19 and TRBJ2-5, with 14 nucleotides matching TRBD2. Germline-derived CDR1 and CDR2 are LNHDA and SQIVND (reference sequence). The CDR3 spans 17 residues. V was clipped by 4 bases and J by 2 bases; unmatched bases: 6. The CDR3 sequence is CASSKGLAGVGQETQYF. CDR3 sequence (DNA): TGTGCCAGTAGTAAGGGACTAGCGGGGGTGGGGCAAGAGACCCAGTACTTC.

This chain joins TRBV18 and TRBJ2-1; TRBD1 agrees at 11 bases. J was trimmed by 2 bases and V by 6 bases; bases with no gene match: 3. The CDR3 loop spans 15 amino acids. CDR1 is KGHSH and CDR2 is LQKENI in the germline V gene. CDR3 sequence: CASSQGQGAYNEQFF. Here the CDR3 DNA reads TGTGCCAGCTCCCAGGGACAGGGGGCCTACAATGAGCAGTTCTTC.

On this clone: In this CDR3 the conserved last residue, phenylalanine or tryptophan, is missing, so a read error is likely. This chain connects TRBV19 to TRBJ1-1; 7 positions match TRBD1. This CDR3 spans 15 amino acids. Looked up from germline, CDR1 is LNHDA and CDR2 is SQIVND (reference sequence). V trimming: 3 bases; J trimming: 4 bases; junction bases outside the gene matches: 8. CDR3 sequence reads: CASSMTGNFFTEAFL. The CDR3 nucleotides read TGTGCCAGTAGTATGACAGGGAACTTTTTCACTGAAGCTTTCCTT.

This rearrangement joins TRBV19 to TRBJ1-1; D is possibly TRBD1 (5 bases). The CDR3 consists of 13 residues. With 7 bases removed from V and 6 bases from J, the gap between germline ends came to 15 bases. CDR1 and CDR2 from the germline V gene are LNHDA and SQIVND (reference sequence). The CDR3: CASMHTGGSEAFF. DNA for the CDR3: TGTGCCAGTATGCATACGGGGGGGTCTGAAGCTTTCTTT.

The chain has TRBV2 and TRBJ1-1, with 9 nucleotides matching TRBD1. Trimming at V came to 4 bases and at J to 1 base, leaving 4 bases not matched to a gene. Germline V gene sequence: CDR1 SNHLY, CDR2 FYNNEI. This CDR3 has 15 amino acids. For the CDR3, the DNA is TGTGCCAGCAGTGGGACAGGGGTTAGGAACACTGAAGCTTTCTTT. It translates to CASSGTGVRNTEAFF.

This chain joins TRBV11-1 and TRBJ2-1, with 12 positions matching TRBD2. Looked up from germline, CDR1 is SGHAT and CDR2 is FQDESV (reference sequence). Trimming cost V 5 bases and J 15 bases; bases outside gene matches: 14. The CDR3 is made up of 15 amino acids. The CDR3 DNA sequence: TGTGCCAGCAGCCCCAAAGGGCTAGCGGGGGGGCCGTCGTTCTTC. This gives the protein CASSPKGLAGGPSFF.

The CDR3 nucleotides read TGCGCCAGCAGCTCAACTAGGGCGAACACCGGGGAGCTGTTTTTT. This codes for CASSSTRANTGELFF. This sequence joins TRBV5-1 and TRBJ2-2, with D tentatively TRBD2 (5 bases). The germline V gene has CDR1 SGHRS and CDR2 YFSETQ. Trimming stripped 3 bases from V and 0 bases from J, with 9 bases between. This CDR3 has 15 residues.

V is TRBV15 and J is TRBJ2-1, with a possible D match to TRBD2 (7 bases). The CDR3 sequence is 15 residues long. V was shortened by 1 base and J by 14 bases, with 21 bases between the two germline ends. The V gene's germline CDR1 is LNHNV and CDR2 YYDKDF (reference sequence). The CDR3 here is CATSRGRFGGQSKFF. The CDR3 DNA follows: TGTGCCACCAGCAGAGGTAGGTTCGGGGGGCAATCGAAGTTCTTC.

A few counts support this clone. V is TRBV6-1 and J is TRBJ1-2; 7 positions agree with TRBD1. This CDR3 is 16 amino acids long. V lost 0 bases and J lost 3; bases outside the gene matches: 7. Germline CDR1 is MNHNS and CDR2 is SASEGT. CDR3 nucleotide sequence: TGTGCCAGCAGTGAAGCTGAGGGGGCGCGGTACTATGGCTACACCTTC. Its protein is CASSEAEGARYYGYTF.